These 32 T cell receptor beta chains share one sample of origin, sequenced in a study of control samples from healthy donors and cancer patients. Data came from immunoSEQ multiplex PCR; TCRdb stores just in-frame clones and leaves some out. The sample lists 150,000 to 180,000 clones, about 94% occurring once. Sequenced input: blood. The source is a man aged 40-50 years in good health.

The count of this clone is one. The J gene is TRBJ1-5, the V gene TRBV2; 10 positions match TRBD1. The CDR3 runs to 14 residues. The junction had 7 bases not matched to a gene; V was cut back by 8 bases and J by 6 bases. Per the germline V gene, CDR1 is SNHLY and CDR2 is FYNNEI. The CDR3 loop reads CASGDRGSGQPQHF. CDR3 bases: TGTGCCAGCGGGGACAGGGGAAGCGGTCAGCCCCAGCATTTT.

The V gene is TRBV27, the J gene TRBJ1-5, with D possibly TRBD1 on 6 matching bases. The length of the CDR3 is 14 residues. Trimming pared 5 bases from V and 5 bases from J, leaving 13 bases between. The germline CDR1 and CDR2 sequences are MNHEY and SMNVEV (reference sequence). The CDR3 nucleotides are TGTGCCAGCAGTCCTCCGGGACACGATCAGCCCCAGCATTTT. Translating gives CASSPPGHDQPQHF.

The chain uses TRBV3-1 (or the pseudogene TRBV3-2) and TRBJ2-3; D ambiguous. Between the trimmed V and J ends, which lost 0 bases and 6 bases, there was a span of 13 bases. The germline V gene encodes CDR1 LGHDT and CDR2 YNNKEL (reference sequence). The CDR3 loop spans 15 amino acids. CDR3 protein: CASSQDLVLRDTQYF. The DNA of the CDR3 is TGTGCCAGCAGCCAAGATCTAGTCCTTCGGGATACGCAGTATTTT.

The chain links TRBV28 to TRBJ1-2, with 7 bases aligning to TRBD1. V lost 6 bases and J lost 6; bases outside the gene matches: 10. The CDR3 loop spans 14 amino acids. From germline, CDR1 is MDHEN and CDR2 SYDVKM. CDR3 residues: CASSQTDRAHGYTF. In nucleotides, the CDR3 is TGTGCCAGCAGCCAAACCGACAGGGCGCATGGCTACACCTTC.

The J gene is TRBJ1-5, the V gene TRBV25-1; D may be TRBD1 (6 bases). Germline CDR1 MGHDK, CDR2 SYGVNS. Trimming left V 8 bases short and J 2 bases short, with 10 bases between. This CDR3 has 13 residues. The CDR3: CASAPGGNQPQHF. CDR3 sequence (DNA): TGTGCCAGCGCCCCAGGGGGCAATCAGCCCCAGCATTTT.

The genes are TRBV6-5 and TRBJ1-2; no clear D. The CDR3 spans 12 residues. Germline loops: CDR1 MNHEY, CDR2 SVGAGI. The V end was cut by 7 bases, the J end by 8 bases, with 14 bases between. Here the CDR3 reads CASTGGGNGYTF. CDR3 nucleotide sequence: TGTGCCAGCACAGGTGGAGGGAACGGCTACACCTTC.

The chain carries TRBV4-3 and TRBJ2-7; D gene uncertain. CDR1 and CDR2 (germline): LGHNA, YSLEER. Trimming stripped 0 bases from V and 6 bases from J, with 12 bases between. The CDR3 consists of 14 residues. The CDR3, as DNA: TGCGCCAGCAGCCAAGATCTTACGGGCCCCGAGCAGTACTTC. The encoded protein is CASSQDLTGPEQYF.

V gene TRBV18 combines with J gene TRBJ2-3; 8 bases align to TRBD1. The trim removed 2 bases at V and 4 bases at J, leaving 5 bases unmatched. The CDR3 loop spans 15 amino acids. The V gene's germline CDR1 is KGHSH and CDR2 LQKENI. The CDR3 region is CASSPGQGGADTQYF. CDR3 in DNA: TGTGCCAGCTCACCAGGACAGGGCGGGGCAGATACGCAGTATTTT.

The CDR3 DNA reads TGTGCCAGCAGTTTCCGTGGTTCCGGGGAGCTGTTTTTT. Protein product: CASSFRGSGELFF. The gene calls are TRBV12-3 or TRBV12-4 and TRBJ2-2; D is unresolved. There are 13 residues in the CDR3. V dropped 3 bases and J dropped 6 bases, with 8 bases sitting between them.

V gene TRBV10-3 combines with J gene TRBJ2-1; D remains unclear. This CDR3 is built from 17 residues. The germline V gene has CDR1 ENHRY and CDR2 SYGVKD. V lost 4 bases to trimming and J lost 4 bases, with 20 bases between them. Here the CDR3 reads CAISAYEVDSDYNEQFF. DNA of the CDR3: TGTGCCATCAGTGCCTACGAGGTTGATTCCGATTACAATGAGCAGTTCTTC.

The chain recombines TRBV6-5 with TRBJ1-2; 8 bases match TRBD1. V lost 2 bases, J lost 7 bases, and 6 bases stayed unmatched. The germline CDR1 and CDR2 sequences are MNHEY and SVGAGI. This CDR3 is 14 amino acids long. The CDR3 nucleotides are TGTGCCAGCAGTTACGGAAGGACAGGGTTTGGCTACACCTTC. It yields the protein CASSYGRTGFGYTF.

This chain connects TRBV6-5 to TRBJ1-2, with a possible D match to TRBD1 (6 bases). CDR1 is MNHEY and CDR2 is SVGAGI in the germline V gene. CDR3 length: 15 residues. Trimming removed 0 bases at V and 2 bases at J, with 10 bases between. CDR3 nucleotide sequence: TGTGCCAGCAGTTACTCGTCAGGGGCGAACTATGGCTACACCTTC. This encodes CASSYSSGANYGYTF.

The V gene is TRBV2, the J gene TRBJ1-1; tentatively, D is TRBD1 (6 bases). The CDR3 has 14 amino acids. The V and J ends lost 4 bases and 1 base respectively, with 10 bases between them. Germline V gene lookup returns CDR1 SNHLY and CDR2 FYNNEI. The CDR3 region has the DNA TGTGCCAGCAGTGGTCAACAGGGGAACACTGAAGCTTTCTTT. Its translation: CASSGQQGNTEAFF.

CDR3 in amino acids: CASSSGQGGSGYTF. Here the CDR3 DNA reads TGTGCCAGCAGTTCCGGCCAGGGGGGGAGTGGCTACACCTTC. The rearrangement uses TRBV6-6 and TRBJ1-2, with TRBD1 matching over 7 bases. The V and J ends lost 4 bases and 7 bases, in that order; junction bases with no gene match: 9. CDR1 and CDR2 (germline): MNHNY, SVGAGI (reference sequence). The CDR3 totals 14 residues.

The chain uses TRBV5-4 and TRBJ1-4; D uncertain. The CDR3 extends over 14 amino acids. The germline V and J ends were trimmed by 4 bases and 4 bases, with 11 bases remaining between them. Per the germline V gene, CDR1 is SGHNT and CDR2 is YYREEE (reference sequence). The CDR3 DNA sequence: TGTGCCAGCAGCGGTGGGTTGAATAATGAAAAACTGTTTTTT. Its protein product is CASSGGLNNEKLFF.

V gene TRBV6-6 combines with J gene TRBJ1-1, with TRBD1 matching 7 bases. V lost 5 bases to trimming and J lost 1 base; unmatched junction nucleotides: 10. The CDR3 is 16 amino acids. In germline, CDR1 is MNHNY, CDR2 SVGAGI (reference sequence). The chain's CDR3 is CASSRQGRSENTEAFF. CDR3 sequence (DNA): TGTGCCAGCAGTCGACAGGGTAGGTCGGAGAACACTGAAGCTTTCTTT.

The V and J genes are TRBV19 and TRBJ2-7; no reliable D call. The DNA end is more similar to TRBJ2-1, so the J call may be wrong. Germline V gives CDR1 LNHDA, CDR2 SQIVND (reference sequence). CDR3 size: 17 residues. This CDR3 reads CASSIPLGRSPYNEQFF. The CDR3 nucleotides are TGTGCCAGTAGTATCCCCCTTGGCCGATCCCCCTACAATGAGCAGTTCTTC.

This chain links TRBV11-2 with TRBJ2-1; 7 bases align to TRBD1. The CDR3 length is 15 residues. With V trimmed by 3 bases and J by 2 bases, 4 bases remained unmatched. Germline CDR1 SGHAT, CDR2 FQNNGV. The chain's CDR3 is CASSFFGQAYNEQFF. CDR3 nucleotides: TGTGCCAGCAGCTTTTTTGGACAGGCCTACAATGAGCAGTTCTTC.

The rearrangement joins TRBV5-1 to TRBJ1-5; D is ambiguous. V was shortened by 0 bases and J by 0 bases, with 7 bases between the two germline ends. From germline, CDR1 is SGHRS and CDR2 YFSETQ. The CDR3 consists of 15 residues. CDR3 sequence: CASSLEGNSNQPQHF. CDR3 nucleotides: TGCGCCAGCAGCTTGGAGGGTAATAGCAATCAGCCCCAGCATTTT.

The chain carries TRBV28 and TRBJ1-1, with D possibly being TRBD1 (5 bases). The CDR3 totals 14 residues. The V end lost 6 bases, the J end lost 1 base, and 12 bases lay between the germline ends. Germline V lookup: CDR1 MDHEN, CDR2 SYDVKM. The CDR3 region has the DNA TGTGCCAGCAGGGCAGGGCGAAAGAACACTGAAGCTTTCTTT. It translates to CASRAGRKNTEAFF.

The chain recombines TRBV9 with TRBJ2-3; the match to TRBD1 covers 10 bases. The CDR3 is 16 amino acids. Germline loops: CDR1 SGDLS, CDR2 YYNGEE. V was clipped by 3 bases and J by 6 bases; unmatched bases: 10. CDR3 amino acids: CASSAQAGQGYDTQYF. CDR3 coding DNA: TGTGCCAGCAGCGCCCAGGCGGGACAGGGGTATGATACGCAGTATTTT.

The chain combines TRBV10-2 with TRBJ2-2; 7 nucleotides match TRBD1. The ends lost 10 bases at V and 2 bases at J; junction bases unmatched: 7. The CDR3 extends over 14 amino acids. Germline CDR1 is WSHSY and CDR2 is SAAADI. The CDR3 DNA reads TGCGCCACCCCCGGGACAGCAAACACCGGGGAGCTGTTTTTT. This encodes CATPGTANTGELFF.

The chain has TRBV9 and TRBJ2-1, with D perhaps matching TRBD1 or TRBD2 (6 bases each). V was cut by 4 bases and J by 1 base, with 18 bases left in between. The CDR3 has 17 amino acids. The germline CDR1 and CDR2 sequences are SGDLS and YYNGEE. CDR3 region: CASSNGGPLSSYNEQFF. The CDR3 DNA is TGTGCCAGCAGCAATGGGGGGCCTCTCTCATCCTACAATGAGCAGTTCTTC. The entire variable domain, with the rest obtained from reference TRBV9 and TRBJ2-1, is as follows: DSGVTQTPKHLITATGQRVTLRCSPRSGDLSVYWYQQSLDQGLQFLIQYYNGEERAKGNILERFSAQQFPDLHSELNLSSLELGDSALYFCASSNGGPLSSYNEQFFGPGTRLTVL.

V usage is TRBV9 and J usage is TRBJ2-4; D is possibly TRBD2 (5 bases). CDR3 length equals 15 residues. Germline CDR1 is SGDLS and CDR2 is YYNGEE. The germline V and J ends were trimmed by 3 bases and 1 base, with 11 bases remaining between them. CDR3 coding DNA: TGTGCCAGCAGCGGCGGGCAGTTGGCCAAAAACATTCAGTACTTC. Protein: CASSGGQLAKNIQYF.

The chain recombines TRBV6-1 with TRBJ1-5, with TRBD1 matching over 9 bases. CDR3 length equals 16 residues. Germline V gene sequence: CDR1 MNHNS, CDR2 SASEGT. The ends lost 2 bases at V and 2 bases at J; junction bases unmatched: 4. Here the CDR3 reads CASSERDRAGNQPQHF. CDR3 sequence (DNA): TGTGCCAGCAGTGAACGGGACAGGGCCGGCAATCAGCCCCAGCATTTT.

The gene calls are TRBV13 and TRBJ2-3; D is possibly TRBD2 (5 bases). Germline V gene lookup returns CDR1 PRHDT and CDR2 FYEKMQ (reference sequence). The CDR3 is made up of 16 amino acids. The V gene lost 0 bases and the J gene lost 4 bases, with 14 bases spanning the gap. The CDR3 protein is CASSLGLVKVSDTQYF. For the CDR3, the DNA is TGTGCCAGCAGCTTAGGACTAGTTAAAGTGTCAGATACGCAGTATTTT.

This chain connects TRBV6-2 or TRBV6-3 to TRBJ1-2; no clear D. Between the trimmed V and J ends, which lost 0 bases and 2 bases, there was a span of 7 bases. Per germline, CDR1 MNHEY and CDR2 SVGEGT. The length of the CDR3 is 14 residues. CDR3 sequence (DNA): TGTGCCAGCAGTTACTCGAGACGGAACTATGGCTACACCTTC. Amino acid sequence: CASSYSRRNYGYTF.

This chain joins TRBV7-9 and TRBJ1-6, with 9 bases that match TRBD1. Looked up from germline, CDR1 is SEHNR and CDR2 is FQNEAQ (reference sequence). The CDR3 is 15 residues long. With V trimmed by 5 bases and J by 9 bases, 8 bases remained unmatched. The CDR3 DNA reads as TGTGCCAGCAGCGGCCCCGGGACAGGGAGTTCACCCCTCCACTTT. It codes for CASSGPGTGSSPLHF.

The V call is TRBV28, the J call TRBJ2-7; D may be TRBD1 (6 bases). V was pared by 4 bases and J by 7 bases, with 17 bases between. CDR1 and CDR2 from the germline V gene are MDHEN and SYDVKM. CDR3 length: 14 amino acids. The CDR3 DNA reads as TGTGCCAGCAGTTCGGTCAGGGGTAGGCAAGAGCAGTACTTC. It specifies CASSSVRGRQEQYF.

This chain connects TRBV5-6 to TRBJ2-7; D unclear. Germline V CDR1 and CDR2: SGHDT, YYEEEE. Trimming took off 2 bases at V and 0 bases at J, with 9 bases between the two ends. The CDR3 runs to 14 residues. CDR3 amino acids: CASSFRRTSYEQYF. CDR3 nucleotide sequence: TGTGCCAGCAGCTTTAGGCGGACCTCCTACGAGCAGTACTTC. The full variable domain, completed using reference TRBV5-6 and TRBJ2-7, is DAGVTQSPTHLIKTRGQQVTLRCSPKSGHDTVSWYQQALGQGPQFIFQYYEEEERQRGNFPDRFSGHQFPNYSSELNVNALLLGDSALYLCASSFRRTSYEQYFGPGTRLTVT.

The V and J genes are TRBV19 and TRBJ1-1, with TRBD1 identical over 8 bases. This CDR3 region has 12 residues. Looked up from germline, CDR1 is LNHDA and CDR2 is SQIVND (reference sequence). After removal of 5 bases from V and 8 bases from J, the junction contained 4 bases not matched to a gene. The CDR3 protein is CASSARDREAFF. The CDR3 nucleotides are TGTGCCAGTAGTGCGAGGGACAGGGAAGCTTTCTTT.

V and J are TRBV5-1 and TRBJ2-7; TRBD1 matches 8 bases. The germline V gene encodes CDR1 SGHRS and CDR2 YFSETQ. CDR3 length: 14 residues. V trimming: 4 bases; J trimming: 5 bases; junction bases outside the gene matches: 8. CDR3: CASSAETGAHEQYF. CDR3 DNA sequence: TGCGCCAGCAGCGCAGAGACAGGGGCCCACGAGCAGTACTTC.